This T cell receptor (beta chain) appears in the sequencing data of a study of OX40 agonist ivuxolimab in advanced cancers. The overall study: Ivuxolimab, which patients received intravenously every 2 weeks, was dosed at 0.01 to 10 mg/kg. Findings and limits, study-wide: There were, on average, more expanded clones in CD8+ T cells than in CD4+. Antigens targeted by the expanded peripheral T cells were not determined.

Worth noting for this clone: The antigen is undetermined.

Trimming removed 3 bases from V and 8 bases from J, with 11 bases in between. The CDR3 loop spans 14 amino acids. CDR1 and CDR2 (germline): MDHEN, SYDVKM. Patients had blood sampled at baseline and again on cycle 4 day 1 and cycle 7 day 1. Sequencing was performed with immunoSEQ multiplex PCR; in TCRdb, only in-frame clones are kept and a portion is missing. The data contain around 75,000 clones, about 89% of them seen just once; the ten biggest clones take up approximately 9.1%. This clonotype was obtained from an adult with an advanced solid tumor such as melanoma, head and neck, liver or kidney cancer. The sequenced sample was CD4+ or CD8+ T cells sorted from blood, obtained in a trial of the OX40 agonist ivuxolimab. The rearrangement joins TRBV28 to TRBJ1-6; D gene ambiguous. The CDR3, as DNA: TGTGCCAGCAGTTTGGGGTGGATGGATTCACCCCTCCACTTT. It is translated as CASSLGWMDSPLHF.